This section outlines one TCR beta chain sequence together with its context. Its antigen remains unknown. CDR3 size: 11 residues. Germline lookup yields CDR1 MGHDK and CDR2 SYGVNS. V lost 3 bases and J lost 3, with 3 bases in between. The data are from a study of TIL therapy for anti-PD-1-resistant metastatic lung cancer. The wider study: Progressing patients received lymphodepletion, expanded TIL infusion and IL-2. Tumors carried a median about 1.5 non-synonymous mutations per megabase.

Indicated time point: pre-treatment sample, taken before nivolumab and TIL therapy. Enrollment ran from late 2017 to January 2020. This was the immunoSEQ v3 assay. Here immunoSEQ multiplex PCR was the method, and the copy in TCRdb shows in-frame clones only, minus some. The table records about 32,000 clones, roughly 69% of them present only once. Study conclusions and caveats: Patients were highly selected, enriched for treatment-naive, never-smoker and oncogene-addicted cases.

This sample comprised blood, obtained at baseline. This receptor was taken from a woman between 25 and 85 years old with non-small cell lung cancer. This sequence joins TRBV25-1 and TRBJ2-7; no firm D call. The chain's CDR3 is CASSEGYEQYF. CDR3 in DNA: TGTGCCAGCAGTGAGGGCTACGAGCAGTACTTC.